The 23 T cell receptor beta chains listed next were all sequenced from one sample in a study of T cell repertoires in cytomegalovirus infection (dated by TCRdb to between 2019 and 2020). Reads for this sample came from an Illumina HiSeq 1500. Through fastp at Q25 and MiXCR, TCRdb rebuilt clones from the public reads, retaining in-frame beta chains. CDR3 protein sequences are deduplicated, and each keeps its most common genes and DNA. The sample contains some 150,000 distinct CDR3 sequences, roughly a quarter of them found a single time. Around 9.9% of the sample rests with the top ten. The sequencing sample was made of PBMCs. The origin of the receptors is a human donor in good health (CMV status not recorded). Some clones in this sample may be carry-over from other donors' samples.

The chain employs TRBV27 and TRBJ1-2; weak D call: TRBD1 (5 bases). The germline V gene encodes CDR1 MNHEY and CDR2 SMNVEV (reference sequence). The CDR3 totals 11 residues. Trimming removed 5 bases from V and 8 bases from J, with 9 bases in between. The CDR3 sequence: CASSGGWGYTF. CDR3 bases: TGTGCCAGCAGTGGGGGTTGGGGCTACACCTTC.

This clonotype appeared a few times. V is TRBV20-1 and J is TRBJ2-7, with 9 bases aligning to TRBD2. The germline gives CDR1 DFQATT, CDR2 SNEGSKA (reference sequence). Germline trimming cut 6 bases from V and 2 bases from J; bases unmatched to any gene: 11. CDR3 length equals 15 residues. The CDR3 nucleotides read TGCAGTGCCCTGAATACGGGCGGGGGGGCCTACGAGCAGTACTTC. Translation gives CSALNTGGGAYEQYF.

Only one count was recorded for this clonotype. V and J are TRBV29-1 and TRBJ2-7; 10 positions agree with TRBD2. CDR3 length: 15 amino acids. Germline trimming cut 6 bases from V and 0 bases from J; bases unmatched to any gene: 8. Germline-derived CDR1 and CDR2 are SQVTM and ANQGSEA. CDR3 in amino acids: CSVLRLAGSSYEQYF. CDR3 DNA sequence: TGCAGCGTCCTGCGACTAGCGGGTTCCTCCTACGAGCAGTACTTC.

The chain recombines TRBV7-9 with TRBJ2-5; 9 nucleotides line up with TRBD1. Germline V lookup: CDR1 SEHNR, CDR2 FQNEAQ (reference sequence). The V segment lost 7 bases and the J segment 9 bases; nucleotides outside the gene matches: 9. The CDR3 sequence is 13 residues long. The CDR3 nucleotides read TGTGCCAGCAACGGACCGGGACAGGGAGCCCAGTACTTC. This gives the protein CASNGPGQGAQYF.

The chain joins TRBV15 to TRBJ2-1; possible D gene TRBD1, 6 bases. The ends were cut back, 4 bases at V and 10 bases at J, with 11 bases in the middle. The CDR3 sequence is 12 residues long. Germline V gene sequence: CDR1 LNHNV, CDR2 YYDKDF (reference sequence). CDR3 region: CATSTPGTEQFF. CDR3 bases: TGTGCCACCAGCACCCCCGGGACAGAGCAGTTCTTC. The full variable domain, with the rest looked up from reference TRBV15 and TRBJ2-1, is DAMVIQNPRYQVTQFGKPVTLSCSQTLNHNVMYWYQQKSSQAPKLLFHYYDKDFNNEADTPDNFQSRRPNTSFCFLDIRSPGLGDTAMYLCATSTPGTEQFFGPGTRLTVL.

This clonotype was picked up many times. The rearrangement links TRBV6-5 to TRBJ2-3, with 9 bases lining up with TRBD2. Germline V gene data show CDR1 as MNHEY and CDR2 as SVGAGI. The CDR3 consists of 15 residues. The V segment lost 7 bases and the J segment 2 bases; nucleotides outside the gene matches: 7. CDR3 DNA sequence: TGTGCCAGCACCCCAGCGGGGGGTTCCACAGATACGCAGTATTTT. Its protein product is CASTPAGGSTDTQYF.

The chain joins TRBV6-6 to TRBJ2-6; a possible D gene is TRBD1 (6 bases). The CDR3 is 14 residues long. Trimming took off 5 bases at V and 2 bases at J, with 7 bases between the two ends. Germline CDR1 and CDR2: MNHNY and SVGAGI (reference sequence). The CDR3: CASSGQTGANVLTF. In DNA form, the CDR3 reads TGTGCCAGCAGTGGACAGACTGGGGCCAACGTCCTGACTTTC.

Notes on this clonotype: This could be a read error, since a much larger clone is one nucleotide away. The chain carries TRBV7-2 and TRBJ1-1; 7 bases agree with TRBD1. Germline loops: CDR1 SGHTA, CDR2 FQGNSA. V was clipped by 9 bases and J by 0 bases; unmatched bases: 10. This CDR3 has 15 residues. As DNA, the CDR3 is TGTGCCAGAAGTTTTTACACAGGGGTGAACACTGAAGCTTTCTTT. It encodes CARSFYTGVNTEAFF.

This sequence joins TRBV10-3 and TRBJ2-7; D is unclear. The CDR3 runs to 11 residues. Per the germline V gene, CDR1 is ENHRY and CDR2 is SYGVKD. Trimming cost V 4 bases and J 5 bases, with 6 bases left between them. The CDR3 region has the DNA TGTGCCATCAGTGTGGGAAACGAGCAGTACTTC. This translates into CAISVGNEQYF.

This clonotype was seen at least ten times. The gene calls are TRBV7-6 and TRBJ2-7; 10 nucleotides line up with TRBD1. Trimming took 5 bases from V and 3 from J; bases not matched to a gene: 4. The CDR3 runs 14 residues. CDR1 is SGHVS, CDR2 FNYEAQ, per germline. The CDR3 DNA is TGTGCCAGCAGCCAGGGACAGGGGATCTACGAGCAGTACTTC. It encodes CASSQGQGIYEQYF. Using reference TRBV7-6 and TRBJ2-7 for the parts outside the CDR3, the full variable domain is GAGVSQSPRYKVTKRGQDVALRCDPISGHVSLYWYRQALGQGPEFLTYFNYEAQQDKSGLPNDRFSAERPEGSISTLTIQRTEQRDSAMYRCASSQGQGIYEQYFGPGTRLTVT.

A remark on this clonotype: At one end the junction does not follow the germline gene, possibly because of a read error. Here the CDR3 DNA reads TGTGCCACCGGTGATTTCCGGACAGGGGGCTTCTCCACCGGGGAGCTGTTTTTT. This gives the protein CATGDFRTGGFSTGELFF. The V gene is TRBV24-1, the J gene TRBJ2-2; 11 nucleotides line up with TRBD1. CDR3 length equals 18 residues. Germline V gene sequence: CDR1 KGHDR, CDR2 SFDVKD.

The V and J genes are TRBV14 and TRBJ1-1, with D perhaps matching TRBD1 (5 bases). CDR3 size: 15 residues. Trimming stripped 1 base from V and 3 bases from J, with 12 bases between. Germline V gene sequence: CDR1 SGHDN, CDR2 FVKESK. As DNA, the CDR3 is TGTGCCAGCAGCCAAGGGTCAGGGCCGGACACTGAAGCTTTCTTT. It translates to CASSQGSGPDTEAFF.

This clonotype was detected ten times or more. Here the CDR3 DNA reads TGTGCCAGCAGCTTAGGAGGCAGGGCCACAGATACGCAGTATTTT. Its translation: CASSLGGRATDTQYF. V gene TRBV7-8 combines with J gene TRBJ2-3, with D tentatively TRBD1 (5 bases). This CDR3 has 15 residues. Germline values: CDR1 SGHVS, CDR2 FQNEAQ. Trimming removed 1 base at V and 2 bases at J, with 10 bases between.

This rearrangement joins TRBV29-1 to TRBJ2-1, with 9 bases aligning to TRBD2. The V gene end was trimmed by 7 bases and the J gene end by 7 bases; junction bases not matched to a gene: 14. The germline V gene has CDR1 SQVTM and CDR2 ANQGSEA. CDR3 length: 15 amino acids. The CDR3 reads CSGDPGLAGANEQFF. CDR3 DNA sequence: TGCAGCGGAGACCCGGGACTAGCTGGTGCGAATGAGCAGTTCTTC.

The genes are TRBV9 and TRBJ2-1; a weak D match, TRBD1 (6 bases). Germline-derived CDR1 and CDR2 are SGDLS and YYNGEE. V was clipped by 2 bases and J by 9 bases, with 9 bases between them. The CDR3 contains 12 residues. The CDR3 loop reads CASSVQGSEQFF. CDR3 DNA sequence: TGTGCCAGCAGCGTTCAGGGGTCTGAGCAGTTCTTC.

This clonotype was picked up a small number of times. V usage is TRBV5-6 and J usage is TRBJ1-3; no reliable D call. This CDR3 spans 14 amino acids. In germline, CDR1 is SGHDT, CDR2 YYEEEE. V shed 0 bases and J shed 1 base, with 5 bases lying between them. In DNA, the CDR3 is TGTGCCAGCAGCTTGGGGGAGTCTGGAAACACCATATATTTT. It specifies CASSLGESGNTIYF.

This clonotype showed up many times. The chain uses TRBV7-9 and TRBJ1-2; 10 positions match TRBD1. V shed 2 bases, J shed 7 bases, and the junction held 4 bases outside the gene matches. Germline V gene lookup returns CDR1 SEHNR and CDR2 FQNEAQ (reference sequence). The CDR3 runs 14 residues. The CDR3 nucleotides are TGTGCCAGCAGCTTATCCGACAGGGGGCCTGGCTACACCTTC. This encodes CASSLSDRGPGYTF.

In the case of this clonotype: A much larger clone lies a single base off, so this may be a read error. CDR3 coding DNA: TGTGACAGCAGCTTAGCGGCTGGCAGGGGAAATCAGCCCCAGCATTTT. Its translation is CDSSLAAGRGNQPQHF. The genes are TRBV7-6 and TRBJ1-5; a possible D gene is TRBD1 (6 bases). Germline V gene sequence: CDR1 SGHVS, CDR2 FNYEAQ. CDR3 length: 16 residues.

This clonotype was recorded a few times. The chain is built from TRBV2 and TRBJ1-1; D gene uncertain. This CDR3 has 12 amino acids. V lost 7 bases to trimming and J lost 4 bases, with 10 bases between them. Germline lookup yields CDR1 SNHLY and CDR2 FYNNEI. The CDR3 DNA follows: TGTGCCAGCATGGTTAGATCCACTGAAGCTTTCTTT. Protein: CASMVRSTEAFF.

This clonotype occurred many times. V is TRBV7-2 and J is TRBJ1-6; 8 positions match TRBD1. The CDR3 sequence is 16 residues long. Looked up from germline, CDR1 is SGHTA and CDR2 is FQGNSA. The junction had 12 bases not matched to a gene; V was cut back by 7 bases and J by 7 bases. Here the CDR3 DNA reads TGTGCCAGCATGGTTTCCGACAGGGGCGGAAATTCACCCCTCCACTTT. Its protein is CASMVSDRGGNSPLHF.

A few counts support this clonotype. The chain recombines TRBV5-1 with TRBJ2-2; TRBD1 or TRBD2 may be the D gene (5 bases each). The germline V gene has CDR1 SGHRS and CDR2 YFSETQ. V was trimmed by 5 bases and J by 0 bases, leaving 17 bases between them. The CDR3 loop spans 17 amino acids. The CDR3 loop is CASSSGTLTTNTGELFF. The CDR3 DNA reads TGCGCCAGCAGTTCCGGGACCTTAACAACGAACACCGGGGAGCTGTTTTTT. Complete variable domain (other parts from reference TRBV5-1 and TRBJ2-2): KAGVTQTPRYLIKTRGQQVTLSCSPISGHRSVSWYQQTPGQGLQFLFEYFSETQRNKGNFPGRFSGRQFSNSRSEMNVSTLELGDSALYLCASSSGTLTTNTGELFFGEGSRLTVL.

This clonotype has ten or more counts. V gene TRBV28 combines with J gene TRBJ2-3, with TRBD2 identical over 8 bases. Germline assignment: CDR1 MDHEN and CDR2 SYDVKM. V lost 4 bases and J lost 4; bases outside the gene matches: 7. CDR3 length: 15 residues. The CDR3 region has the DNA TGTGCCAGCAGTTCCCGCCGGGGGGGGGCAGATACGCAGTATTTT. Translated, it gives CASSSRRGGADTQYF.

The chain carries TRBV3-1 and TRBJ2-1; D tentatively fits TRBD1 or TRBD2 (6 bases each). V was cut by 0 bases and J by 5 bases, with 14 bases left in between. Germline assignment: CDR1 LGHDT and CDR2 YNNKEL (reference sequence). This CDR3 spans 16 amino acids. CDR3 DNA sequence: TGTGCCAGCAGCCAAGAGGACGGGGGCATCCACAATGAGCAGTTCTTC. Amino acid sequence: CASSQEDGGIHNEQFF.